The TCR beta chain under discussion was sequenced for a study of T cells in Graves' hyperthyroidism and ophthalmopathy (dated by TCRdb to about 2019). About the study as a whole: Peripheral blood was sampled at the time of initial diagnosis, prior to any treatment. TCR V-J signatures able to tell the groups apart were searched for in a discovery cohort of 95 or so patients, of whom 43 had Graves' ophthalmopathy and 55 to 60 had stable Graves' hyperthyroidism. Prospective prediction of ophthalmopathy was tested in an independent validation cohort consisting of fewer than 20 hyperthyroidism patients and some 15 patients who later progressed to ophthalmopathy. The roughly 91 discovery patients were randomly divided into training and test sets at a 7:3 ratio. The study also compared thyroid tissue and blood T-cell repertoires from several Graves' hyperthyroidism patients. Following sampling, methimazole starting at 30 mg daily was given to hyperthyroidism patients, and high-dose intravenous methylprednisolone was given to ophthalmopathy patients. TCR Vbeta CDR3 sequencing of 140 or so peripheral blood samples (over 40 ophthalmopathy, roughly 74 hyperthyroidism and about 17 progressor patients) is reported in the paper. Broader findings and caveats from the paper: Blood samples also contained most of the expanded thyroid clonotypes (frequency above 0.001), which suggests that blood repertoires may reflect thyroid immune responses. In cross-validation, a model built on a 13 V-J signature told ophthalmopathy apart from stable hyperthyroidism with under 90% sensitivity and about 81% specificity, and in testing the same model reached 80%/75%. In validation, the model predicted progression to ophthalmopathy a median of roughly 6.5 months before onset, with roughly 70% sensitivity and about 72% specificity. Sample size was not statistically predetermined, and blinding of investigators to group allocation was not performed.

The TCR beta CDR3 regions were amplified from the RNA transcripts. A first-round RT-PCR of the TCR CDR3 used the HTBI primer set with the Qiagen OneStep RT-PCR kit. Libraries were constructed in a second round of multiplex PCR, after which size selection and purification were performed. The libraries were sequenced on an Illumina HiSeq2000 using paired-end 100 bp reads. The authors' analysis ran thus. SOAPnuke was used to process the raw data, removing reads that contained adapters or uncalled bases, had a mean Phred below 15, or lacked an exact match to the constant primer or identifier. COPE v1.2.5 was used to merge high-quality paired reads, and clonotypes were defined as unique nucleotide sequences. MiTCR v1.1 was used to align the clonotypes against IMGT TRBV, TRBD and TRBJ reference segments. The analysis was restricted to V-J combinations with a frequency above 0.0001, which together covered about 99% of the repertoires. A TCS score was defined as the ratio of F50 (clonal expansion) to E x V (chaos), with BLOSUM62-based TCRdist applied between CDR3 peptides within each V-J. Welch's t-statistics and random forest reduced 514 V-J features to 10 to 15, which were used in a naive Bayes classifier (R e1071). In-frame beta chains were kept once TCRdb had trimmed the public reads at Q25 with fastp and called clones with MiXCR. For every CDR3 protein sequence, its rows merge into one entry that carries the most common genes and DNA. The V and J calls come from TCRdb's annotation, not from the publication. The sample includes roughly 740,000 distinct CDR3 sequences, with about a sixth observed a single time. The ten largest clones add up to approximately 8% of the sample.

Graves' hyperthyroidism was defined as stable when no progression to ophthalmopathy occurred over 18 months of follow-up. The hyperthyroidism patients were between 18 and 65 years old and newly diagnosed, with a disease duration of less than 2 months. The study excluded patients with uncontrolled infections, other autoimmune diseases, pregnancy or lactation. Diagnoses relied on clinical symptoms, serum thyroxine and TRAb, thyroid ultrasound and orbital computed tomography. Ficoll-Paque density gradient centrifugation was used to isolate PBMCs from about 10 ml of fresh peripheral blood. Total RNA was extracted with Trizol reagent, and quality was checked on an Agilent 2100 Bioanalyzer. The CDR3 spans 15 residues, from the cysteine through the phenylalanine. Left in the record is the CDR3 DNA by itself, 45 bases read in frame from the first base. Taken from the germline V gene (reference sequence), the CDR1 and CDR2 loops are MNHEY and SMNVEV. At the junction V is shortened by 3 bases and J by 5 bases; bases outside the gene matches: 7.

This clonotype was counted at least ten times. Its antigen target is currently unknown. Base qualities are missing; no much larger clone stands one base away. The rearrangement joined TRBV27 to TRBJ2-1; 7 junctional bases match TRBD2. This receptor was obtained from a man younger than 35 with Graves' hyperthyroidism. Sequencing input: blood. The CDR3 reads CASSFLRGVHNEQFF. The DNA sequence follows: TGTGCCAGCAGTTTCCTCCGGGGGGTTCACAATGAGCAGTTCTTC.